The clone carrying this T cell receptor (beta chain) was picked up a small number of times. Its antigen is not identified. Within the library, unique molecular identifiers were attached to each individual cDNA molecule. The authors' processing: Counting gave a median of approximately 96,000 TCRs per sample, with values ranging from about 20,000 to 750,000. In TCRdb, the 5' RACE reads were re-called with MiXCR into one record per CDR3 protein. These V and J calls rely on TCRdb rather than the paper's analysis. This sample yields roughly 120,000 distinct CDR3 sequences, of which around 20% are seen a single time; around 2.7% belongs to the top ten. Extraction yielded total RNA from whole blood (unfractionated). This entry is derived from a study of human T cells and chemical hapten exposure. Turning to the study itself: Mainly, slight library volume differences in the pool made TCR yields vary.

The study, taken as a whole, reports: With regard to DPC sensitization, TCRs above 1 in 1000 frequency did not change.

From germline, CDR1 is LNHDA and CDR2 SQIVND (reference sequence). The V end lost 4 bases, the J end lost 5 bases, and 12 bases lay between the germline ends. This CDR3 has 14 amino acids. The chain couples TRBV19 to TRBJ2-1; D gene unclear. This TCR derives from a human donor in good health. The CDR3 here is CASSTLGLHNEQFF. For the CDR3, the DNA is TGTGCCAGTAGTACCCTTGGGCTTCACAATGAGCAGTTCTTC.